Listed here are 6 T cell receptor beta chains from one sample, sequenced in a study of response to subunit inactivated influenza vaccine. TCRdb re-derived calls from the RT-PCR reads in MiXCR, one entry per CDR3 protein. The table lists around 850,000 distinct CDR3 sequences, less than 20% of them singletons, with approximately 11% in the top ten. The starting material was PBMCs from blood, obtained more than 4 days after vaccination. The receptor source for this set is a man between 50 and 59 years old who received an inactivated influenza vaccine.

This clonotype turned up a few times. V and J are TRBV15 and TRBJ1-6; TRBD1 aligns across 8 bases. The CDR3 has 13 amino acids. Looked up from germline, CDR1 is LNHNV and CDR2 is YYDKDF (reference sequence). After removal of 4 bases from V and 14 bases from J, the junction contained 7 bases not matched to a gene. Here the CDR3 reads CATSTETGATLHF. The CDR3 nucleotides read TGTGCCACCAGCACGGAGACAGGGGCGACCCTCCACTTT.

The sample holds a few counts of this clonotype. The V call is TRBV10-3, the J call TRBJ2-6; TRBD1 matches at 7 bases. This CDR3 spans 15 amino acids. Germline CDR1 reads ENHRY; CDR2 reads SYGVKD. Trimming took 6 bases from V and 2 from J; bases not matched to a gene: 4. This chain's CDR3 is CAISQGVTGANVLTF. The DNA for the CDR3 is TGTGCCATCAGCCAGGGGGTCACTGGGGCCAACGTCCTGACTTTC.

This clonotype was recorded at least ten times. The gene calls are TRBV25-1 and TRBJ1-2; D remains ambiguous. The CDR3 is 12 residues long. Germline CDR1 and CDR2: MGHDK and SYGVNS. Trimming shortened V by 5 bases and J by 4 bases, and 8 bases separated the two germline ends. The CDR3 coding sequence is TGTGCCAGCAGTTATCAGAGCTATGGCTACACCTTC. Translating gives CASSYQSYGYTF.

This clonotype was counted between two and nine times. The junction differs from germline at one of its ends, possibly a read error. The rearrangement uses TRBV15 and TRBJ2-7, with 8 bases fitting TRBD1. Looked up from germline, CDR1 is LNHNV and CDR2 is YYDKDF (reference sequence). The CDR3 covers 13 residues. The CDR3 spells CATSGLMGQEPFF. In DNA, the CDR3 is TGTGCCACCAGCGGCTTAATGGGACAGGAGCCTTTCTTC.

The chain couples TRBV4-2 to TRBJ2-3; no clear D. Per the germline V gene, CDR1 is LGHNA and CDR2 is YNFKEQ. The V and J ends lost 0 bases and 4 bases respectively, with 11 bases between them. This CDR3 is built from 15 residues. As DNA, the CDR3 is TGTGCCAGCAGCCAAGACCTTAGGGTTTCAGATACGCAGTATTTT. Amino acid sequence: CASSQDLRVSDTQYF.

The rearrangement uses TRBV12-3 or TRBV12-4 and TRBJ2-2; D possibly matches TRBD1 or TRBD2 (5 bases each). V lost 5 bases to trimming and J lost 9 bases, with 16 bases between them. The CDR3 has 14 residues. Here the CDR3 reads CASSLRDPARELFF. The CDR3 DNA follows: TGTGCCAGCAGTCTTCGGGACCCCGCCCGGGAGCTGTTTTTT.